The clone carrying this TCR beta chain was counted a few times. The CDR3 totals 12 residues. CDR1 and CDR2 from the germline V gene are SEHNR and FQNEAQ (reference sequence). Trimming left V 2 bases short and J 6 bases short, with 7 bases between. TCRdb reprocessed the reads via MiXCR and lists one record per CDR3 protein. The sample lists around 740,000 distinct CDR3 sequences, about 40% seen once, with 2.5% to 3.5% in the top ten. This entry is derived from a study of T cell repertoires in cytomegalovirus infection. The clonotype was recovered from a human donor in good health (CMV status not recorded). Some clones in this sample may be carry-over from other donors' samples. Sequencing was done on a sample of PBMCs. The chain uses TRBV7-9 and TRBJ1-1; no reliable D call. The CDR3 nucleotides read TGTGCCAGCAGCTTATTACCGTCTGAAGCTTTCTTT. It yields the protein CASSLLPSEAFF.